The clone carrying this T cell receptor (beta chain) was observed at least ten times. The data stem from a study of T-cell reconstitution after alpha-beta-depleted transplantation in children. The TCRbeta library was prepared with unique molecular identifiers. TCRdb ran MiXCR on the PCR reads and lists one entry per CDR3 protein. The table includes roughly 7,900 distinct CDR3 sequences, roughly 12% detected once. The CDR3 extends over 13 amino acids. Germline loops: CDR1 DFQATT, CDR2 SNEGSKA (reference sequence). Losses at the gene ends were 5 bases for V and 8 bases for J; bases not matched to a gene: 5.

V is TRBV20-1 and J is TRBJ2-1; TRBD2 aligns across 11 bases. This receptor was identified in a patient aged 2 to 9 who had a stem cell transplant for inherited bone marrow failure, so the T cells may come from the graft donor. The sequencing used PBMCs, mostly from graft donor cells, collected 60 days after TCRalphabeta/CD19-depleted stem cell transplant. The DNA for the CDR3 is TGCAGTGCTCCCGTAGCGGGAGGGGATGAGCAGTTCTTC. Its translation is CSAPVAGGDEQFF.